The 21 T cell receptor beta chains below come from one sample, sequenced in a study of blood T cell repertoires in COVID-19. Libraries were prepared by immunoSEQ multiplex PCR; TCRdb keeps only in-frame clonotypes and omits some of them. This table has fewer than 350,000 clones, around nine tenths appearing once. The sequenced material came from PBMCs or T cells enriched from blood (not recorded which). These receptors were obtained from a woman in her forties who had recovered from COVID-19.

This clone was seen just once. The V gene is TRBV30, the J gene TRBJ1-1; TRBD1 aligns across 9 bases. The length of the CDR3 is 14 residues. V trimming: 1 base; J trimming: 2 bases; junction bases outside the gene matches: 2. Germline values: CDR1 GTSNPN, CDR2 SVGIG (reference sequence). CDR3 region: CAWSGGQGNTEAFF. CDR3 nucleotides: TGTGCCTGGAGTGGGGGACAGGGAAACACTGAAGCTTTCTTT.

The chain uses TRBV5-1 and TRBJ2-5, with unresolved D. CDR1 is SGHRS, CDR2 YFSETQ, per germline. V lost 4 bases to trimming and J lost 1 base, with 5 bases between them. The CDR3 runs to 12 residues. CDR3 region: CASSPPQETQYF. CDR3 DNA: TGCGCCAGCAGCCCTCCCCAAGAGACCCAGTACTTC.

The chain uses TRBV30 and TRBJ1-4; unclear D gene. The length of the CDR3 is 15 residues. V was shortened by 0 bases and J by 8 bases, with 16 bases between the two germline ends. From germline, CDR1 is GTSNPN and CDR2 SVGIG (reference sequence). DNA for the CDR3: TGTGCCTGGAGTGTCTCCGGTGCCCTCGTCGAAAAACTGTTTTTT. This codes for CAWSVSGALVEKLFF.

The V and J genes are TRBV18 and TRBJ2-5; D is perhaps TRBD2 (6 bases). CDR3 length equals 13 residues. Germline CDR1 reads KGHSH; CDR2 reads LQKENI. V was clipped by 8 bases and J by 2 bases, with 12 bases between them. CDR3 coding DNA: TGTGCCAGCAGCTCGGGGGAACAAGAGACCCAGTACTTC. Translation: CASSSGEQETQYF.

The chain is built from TRBV21-1 and TRBJ1-5; the D segment call TRBD1 is taken from the table without a DNA check. TRBV21-1 is noted as a pseudogene. This CDR3 has 20 residues. This chain's CDR3 is CASSKDGTPKQGASNQPQHF. The CDR3 coding sequence is TGTGCCAGCAGCAAAGATGGGACCCCTAAACAGGGGGCAAGCAATCAGCCCCAGCATTTT.

This clone was recorded only once. The chain has TRBV5-4 and TRBJ2-5; the match to TRBD2 covers 12 bases. This CDR3 is built from 15 residues. Germline assignment: CDR1 SGHNT and CDR2 YYREEE (reference sequence). With V trimmed by 3 bases and J by 5 bases, 5 bases remained unmatched. The CDR3 reads CASSWTSGIWETQYF. CDR3 nucleotide sequence: TGTGCCAGCAGCTGGACTAGCGGGATTTGGGAGACCCAGTACTTC.

This sequence joins TRBV19 and TRBJ2-1; 12 nucleotides align to TRBD2. V lost 6 bases, J lost 7 bases, and 13 bases stayed unmatched. This CDR3 has 17 amino acids. Per germline, CDR1 LNHDA and CDR2 SQIVND (reference sequence). The CDR3, as DNA: TGTGCCAGTAGAAATCTAGCGGGAGGGCCCCAGGTGAATGAGCAGTTCTTC. The encoded protein is CASRNLAGGPQVNEQFF.

This rearrangement joins TRBV21-1 to TRBJ1-5. TRBV21-1 is annotated as a pseudogene. CDR3 size: 16 residues. CDR3 coding DNA: TGTGCCAGCAGCAACAAGCGCGGGGTTGACAATCAGCCCCAGCATTTT. This sequence encodes CASSNKRGVDNQPQHF.

This clone appeared once. This same CDR3 is encoded by further DNA sequences in the sample. The chain links TRBV5-1 to TRBJ2-5; 8 bases are shared with TRBD1. Germline V gives CDR1 SGHRS, CDR2 YFSETQ. The length of the CDR3 is 14 residues. The J segment lost 4 bases and the V segment lost 1 base, leaving 3 bases of the junction unmatched. The CDR3 spells CASSLSGGVETQYF. The CDR3 DNA is TGCGCCAGCAGCTTGTCAGGGGGCGTAGAGACCCAGTACTTC.

The CDR3 DNA reads as TGTGCCAGCAGCCCGGAGACGGTGGGGAACACTGAAGCTTTCTTT. It is translated as CASSPETVGNTEAFF. The J gene is TRBJ1-1, the V gene TRBV7-2, with D hard to call. Germline loops: CDR1 SGHTA, CDR2 FQGNSA. The V end lost 5 bases, the J end lost 1 base, and 14 bases lay between the germline ends. This CDR3 is 15 amino acids long.

The chain combines TRBV28 with TRBJ2-1; tentatively, D is TRBD1 (6 bases). V gave up 8 bases and J gave up 7 bases, with 21 bases separating them. The length of the CDR3 is 15 residues. CDR1 and CDR2 from the germline V gene are MDHEN and SYDVKM. CDR3: CASGLIRGVENEQFF. CDR3 bases: TGTGCCAGCGGATTAATCAGGGGTGTCGAAAATGAGCAGTTCTTC.

The chain employs TRBV11-3 and TRBJ1-5, with 9 bases matching TRBD1. J was trimmed by 5 bases and V by 6 bases; bases with no gene match: 2. Looked up from germline, CDR1 is SGHNT and CDR2 is YENEEA. This CDR3 is built from 13 residues. CDR3 DNA: TGTGCCAGCAGTAACAGGGGGCATCAGCCCCAGCATTTT. Its translation is CASSNRGHQPQHF. The variable domain in full, completed from reference TRBV11-3 and TRBJ1-5, reads EAGVVQSPRYKIIEKKQPVAFWCNPISGHNTLYWYLQNLGQGPELLIRYENEEAVDDSQLPKDRFSAERLKGVDSTLKIQPAELGDSAVYLCASSNRGHQPQHFGDGTRLSIL.

The V call is TRBV7-2, the J call TRBJ1-3; D is unclear. The germline V gene encodes CDR1 SGHTA and CDR2 FQGNSA. Trimming took 5 bases from V and 0 from J, leaving 11 bases between them. This CDR3 is 15 amino acids long. This CDR3 reads CASSPSGFSGNTIYF. The CDR3 region has the DNA TGTGCCAGCAGCCCCTCAGGTTTCTCTGGAAACACCATATATTTT.

The chain combines TRBV2 with TRBJ2-7; 7 nucleotides line up with TRBD1. The CDR3 has 15 amino acids. The V gene end was trimmed by 4 bases and the J gene end by 1 base; junction bases not matched to a gene: 7. The V gene's germline CDR1 is SNHLY and CDR2 FYNNEI. As DNA, the CDR3 is TGTGCCAGCAGTGCTCGACAGGGCCCGTCCTACGAGCAGTACTTC. It specifies CASSARQGPSYEQYF.

This sequence joins TRBV5-4 and TRBJ2-7; 8 bases match TRBD1. V lost 2 bases and J lost 5; bases outside the gene matches: 12. Germline CDR1 is SGHNT and CDR2 is YYREEE (reference sequence). The length of the CDR3 is 16 residues. The CDR3 loop reads CASSFLTGTGSHEQYF. The CDR3 DNA follows: TGTGCCAGCAGCTTTCTAACCGGGACAGGCTCGCACGAGCAGTACTTC.

The chain uses TRBV7-3 and TRBJ2-5; TRBD2 might be the D (6 bases). The germline V gene encodes CDR1 SGHTA and CDR2 FQGTGA. This CDR3 contains 15 residues. V was shortened by 4 bases and J by 3 bases, with 15 bases between the two germline ends. The CDR3, as DNA: TGTGCCAGCAGCTCCCTGGGGACTGGTGAAGAGACCCAGTACTTC. This translates into CASSSLGTGEETQYF.

J is TRBJ2-1 and V is TRBV6-2 or TRBV6-3; 7 bases fit TRBD2. Trimming cost V 6 bases and J 4 bases; bases outside gene matches: 6. The CDR3 runs 14 residues. Germline loops: CDR1 MNHEY, CDR2 SVGEGT. This CDR3 is CASSWGSGYNEQFF. CDR3 DNA sequence: TGTGCCAGCAGCTGGGGTAGCGGGTACAATGAGCAGTTCTTC.

The chain recombines TRBV5-1 with TRBJ2-1; 9 nucleotides line up with TRBD1. Germline values: CDR1 SGHRS, CDR2 YFSETQ. There are 16 residues in the CDR3. The J segment lost 3 bases and the V segment lost 5 bases, leaving 9 bases of the junction unmatched. The CDR3 bases are TGCGCCAGCAGGGACAGGGGATCGACAATCTACAATGAGCAGTTCTTC. Its translation: CASRDRGSTIYNEQFF.

The chain employs TRBV19 and TRBJ1-2; TRBD1 matches 10 bases. The CDR3 is made up of 14 amino acids. Trimming removed 0 bases from V and 8 bases from J; junction bases left unmatched: 3. Germline CDR1 is LNHDA and CDR2 is SQIVND (reference sequence). CDR3 coding DNA: TGTGCCAGTAGTATAGACGGGACAGGGGTAGGCTACACCTTC. Translation gives CASSIDGTGVGYTF.

V gene TRBV21-1 combines with J gene TRBJ1-2; the table's D call, TRBD1, was not checked against the DNA. TRBV21-1 is classified as a pseudogene. The CDR3 consists of 14 residues. CDR3 sequence reads: CASFGTGGNYGYTF. The CDR3 bases are TGTGCCAGCTTTGGGACAGGGGGCAACTATGGCTACACCTTC.

The V and J genes are TRBV4-2 and TRBJ2-7; 7 positions agree with TRBD2. This CDR3 is built from 16 residues. V trimming: 3 bases; J trimming: 6 bases; junction bases outside the gene matches: 14. Germline V lookup: CDR1 LGHNA, CDR2 YNFKEQ. This chain's CDR3 is CASSHPLGGSNREQYF. The DNA of the CDR3 is TGTGCCAGCAGCCACCCCCTAGGCGGGAGCAATCGCGAGCAGTACTTC.